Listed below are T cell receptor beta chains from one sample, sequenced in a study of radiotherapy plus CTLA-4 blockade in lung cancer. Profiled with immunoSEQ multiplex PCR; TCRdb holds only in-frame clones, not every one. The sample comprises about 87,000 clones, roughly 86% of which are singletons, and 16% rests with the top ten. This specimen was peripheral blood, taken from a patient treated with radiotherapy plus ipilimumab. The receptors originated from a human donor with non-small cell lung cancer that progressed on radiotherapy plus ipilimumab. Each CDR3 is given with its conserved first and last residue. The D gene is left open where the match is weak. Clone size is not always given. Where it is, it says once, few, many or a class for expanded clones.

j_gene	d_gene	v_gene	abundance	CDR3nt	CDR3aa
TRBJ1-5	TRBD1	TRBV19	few	TGTGCCACTAATGACAGGGGTAATCAGCCCCAGCATTTT	CATNDRGNQPQHF
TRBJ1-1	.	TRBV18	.	TGTGCCAGCTCACCAGGGGGCAGATTTAACACTGAAGCTTTCTTT	CASSPGGRFNTEAFF
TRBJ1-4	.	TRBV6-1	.	TGTGCCAGCAGTGTTAACGGGGGCAATGAAAAACTGTTTTTT	CASSVNGGNEKLFF
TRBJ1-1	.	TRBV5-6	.	TGTGCCAGCAGCTTACAGGGGAACACTGAAGCTTTCTTT	CASSLQGNTEAFF
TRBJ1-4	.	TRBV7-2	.	TGTGCCAGCAGCCCGGGGACGCCCGTTGAAAAACTGTTTTTT	CASSPGTPVEKLFF
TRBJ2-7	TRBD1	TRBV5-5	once	TGTGCCAGCAGCTTACCGGGACAGGGGATTATCGAGCAGTACTTC	CASSLPGQGIIEQYF
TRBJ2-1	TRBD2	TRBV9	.	TGTGCCAGCAGCGTAGATGGGACTAGCATCAATGAGCAGTTCTTC	CASSVDGTSINEQFF
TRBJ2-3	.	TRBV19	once	TGTGCCAGCACCAAGGTGGGGGGAAGGTCAGATACGCAGTATTTT	CASTKVGGRSDTQYF
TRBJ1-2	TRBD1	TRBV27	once	TGTGCCAGCAGACCCGGGACAGGGGGCCGAATCGACTACACCTTC	CASRPGTGGRIDYTF
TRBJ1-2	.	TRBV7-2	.	TGTGCCAGCAGCCCAAGAGATCGGGGCTACACCTTC	CASSPRDRGYTF
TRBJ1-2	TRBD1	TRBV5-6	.	TGTGCCAGCAGCTTTAAATCGCAGGGGGCGAGCTATGGCTACACCTTC	CASSFKSQGASYGYTF
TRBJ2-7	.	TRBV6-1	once	TGTGCCAGCAGTGTAGGACTCCTCTACGGCGGGCAGTACTTC	CASSVGLLYGGQYF
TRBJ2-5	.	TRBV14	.	TGTGCCAGCAGCCAACTATCCAGGGTTGGGGAGACCCAGTACTTC	CASSQLSRVGETQYF
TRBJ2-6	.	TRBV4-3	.	TGCGCCAGCAGCCAAGATTGGCAATCCGGGGCCAACGTCCTGACTTTC	CASSQDWQSGANVLTF
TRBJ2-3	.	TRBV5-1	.	TGCGCCAGCAGCCTAGGGGGGGATACGCAGTATTTT	CASSLGGDTQYF
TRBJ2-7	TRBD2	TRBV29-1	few	TGCAGCGTTCGATTCCCGGGACTAGCGGGCCCCTGGGAGCAGTACTTC	CSVRFPGLAGPWEQYF
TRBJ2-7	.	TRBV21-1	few	TGTGCCAGCAGGAATCCGGGACAGGGAGCCTCCTACGAGCAGTACTTC	CASRNPGQGASYEQYF
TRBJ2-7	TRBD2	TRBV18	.	TGTGCCAGCTCACCATTGCGGGGGGGTGCCTCCTACGAGCAGTACTTC	CASSPLRGGASYEQYF